Following are 19 T cell receptor beta chains from one sample sequenced in a study of T cells in Graves' hyperthyroidism and ophthalmopathy. RNA transcripts provided the source from which TCR beta CDR3 regions were amplified. Initially, a first-round RT-PCR of the TCR CDR3 employed the HTBI primer set. MiXCR, run by TCRdb on the multiplex PCR reads, gives a single entry per CDR3 protein. This sample carries a few hundred thousand distinct CDR3 sequences, around 16% of them seen once, and the ten largest clones take over 12%. The material sequenced was blood. The receptors shown here come from a woman between 18 and 29 years old with Graves' hyperthyroidism.

The J gene is TRBJ2-1, the V gene TRBV25-1, with D perhaps matching TRBD2 (6 bases). The CDR3 loop spans 15 amino acids. Germline lookup yields CDR1 MGHDK and CDR2 SYGVNS. V was pared by 0 bases and J by 8 bases, with 14 bases between. CDR3 sequence (DNA): TGTGCCAGCAGTGAATACGTTAGCGGCGGCGATGAGCAGTTCTTC. It translates to CASSEYVSGGDEQFF.

The V and J genes are TRBV6-1 and TRBJ2-2; D is unclear. The CDR3 runs to 15 residues. Trimming took off 7 bases at V and 6 bases at J, with 18 bases between the two ends. Germline assignment: CDR1 MNHNS and CDR2 SASEGT. The CDR3 DNA follows: TGTGCCAGCAAGGGTGTAACATACTCGTCCGGGGAGCTGTTTTTT. Residues: CASKGVTYSSGELFF.

In regard to this clonotype: A read error is possible here, since a much larger clone lies one base away. V usage is TRBV28 and J usage is TRBJ1-2; 8 bases agree with TRBD1. There are 13 residues in the CDR3. The germline CDR1 and CDR2 sequences are MDHEN and SYDVKM. The CDR3 sequence: CTSSSDRDYGYTF. As DNA, the CDR3 is TGTACCAGCAGTTCGGACAGGGACTATGGCTACACCTTC.

The V and J genes are TRBV19 and TRBJ1-5; D may be TRBD1 (5 bases). This CDR3 region has 14 residues. Between the trimmed V and J ends, which lost 4 bases and 2 bases, there was a span of 9 bases. Per germline, CDR1 LNHDA and CDR2 SQIVND (reference sequence). CDR3 sequence (DNA): TGTGCCAGTAGTAGGGGGTCAGGCAATCAGCCCCAGCATTTT. Its translation is CASSRGSGNQPQHF.

This clonotype was detected ten times or more. V usage is TRBV29-1 and J usage is TRBJ2-5, with D hard to call. The CDR3 runs 12 residues. V dropped 4 bases and J dropped 3 bases, with 9 bases sitting between them. Germline CDR1 SQVTM, CDR2 ANQGSEA. The CDR3 nucleotides read TGCAGCGTTGGGGTACCCGAAGAGACCCAGTACTTC. Protein product: CSVGVPEETQYF.

CDR3 sequence reads: CASSYAGPNIQYF. The CDR3 nucleotides read TGTGCCAGTAGTTACGCAGGGCCCAACATTCAGTACTTC. The rearrangement links TRBV19 to TRBJ2-4, with D perhaps matching TRBD1 (5 bases). Germline V gene data show CDR1 as LNHDA and CDR2 as SQIVND (reference sequence). Trimming removed 5 bases at V and 7 bases at J, with 12 bases between. The CDR3 is made up of 13 amino acids.

V usage is TRBV19 and J usage is TRBJ2-5, with 7 nucleotides matching TRBD2. Unmatched junction bases numbered 8, after V lost 11 bases and J lost 2 bases. The CDR3 is 13 amino acids. Germline V CDR1 and CDR2: LNHDA, SQIVND (reference sequence). The CDR3 DNA reads as TGTGCCTCCTTGGGGGGGATTCAAGAGACCCAGTACTTC. This encodes CASLGGIQETQYF.

This clonotype was picked up many times. This sequence joins TRBV12-3 or TRBV12-4 and TRBJ2-5; D is possibly TRBD1 or TRBD2 (5 bases each). V was cut by 3 bases and J by 2 bases, with 10 bases left in between. This CDR3 is 14 amino acids long. The CDR3 sequence is CASSFEGSQETQYF. Here the CDR3 DNA reads TGTGCCAGCAGTTTCGAGGGGTCACAAGAGACCCAGTACTTC.

In its sample, this clonotype was seen many times. The chain employs TRBV5-1 and TRBJ2-3; TRBD2 matches at 10 bases. Germline CDR1 reads SGHRS; CDR2 reads YFSETQ. The CDR3 contains 18 residues. Trimming cost V 1 base and J 5 bases; bases outside gene matches: 13. This chain's CDR3 is CASSLNRAALAGVDTQYF. CDR3 nucleotide sequence: TGCGCCAGCAGCTTGAACAGGGCAGCCCTAGCGGGAGTAGATACGCAGTATTTT. The whole variable domain, filled in from reference TRBV5-1 and TRBJ2-3, reads KAGVTQTPRYLIKTRGQQVTLSCSPISGHRSVSWYQQTPGQGLQFLFEYFSETQRNKGNFPGRFSGRQFSNSRSEMNVSTLELGDSALYLCASSLNRAALAGVDTQYFGPGTRLTVL.

V usage is TRBV4-2 and J usage is TRBJ1-6; D is unclear. This CDR3 has 16 amino acids. Trimming removed 1 base at V and 7 bases at J, with 14 bases between. Germline V CDR1 and CDR2: LGHNA, YNFKEQ. CDR3 nucleotide sequence: TGTGCCAGCAGCCAAGCTACCTTCCCGGGGAATTCACCCCTCCACTTT. Translated, it gives CASSQATFPGNSPLHF.

As concerns this clonotype: A much larger clone sits a single nucleotide away, making a read error possible. This rearrangement joins TRBV20-1 to TRBJ1-1; tentative D call: TRBD1 (6 bases). CDR1 DFQATT and CDR2 SNEGSKA come from the germline V gene (reference sequence). The CDR3 loop spans 13 amino acids. This CDR3 is CSARDPTGTEASF. CDR3 DNA: TGCAGTGCTAGAGACCCGACAGGCACTGAAGCTTCCTTT.

This clonotype was seen more than once but under ten times. V is TRBV5-1 and J is TRBJ2-4; 11 bases match TRBD1. CDR3 length equals 19 residues. CDR1 is SGHRS, CDR2 YFSETQ, per germline. The ends lost 2 bases at V and 2 bases at J; junction bases unmatched: 12. The CDR3 protein is CASSFSWGQGEYPKNIQYF. For the CDR3, the DNA is TGCGCCAGCAGCTTTAGTTGGGGACAGGGGGAATATCCCAAAAACATTCAGTACTTC.

In regard to this clonotype: The junction departs from the called germline gene at one end, perhaps through a read error. The rearrangement links TRBV20-1 to TRBJ1-6, with D uncertain. Germline V gene data show CDR1 as DFQATT and CDR2 as SNEGSKA (reference sequence). The CDR3 contains 14 residues. CDR3 amino acids: CGARASEYNSPLHF. The CDR3 DNA follows: TGCGGTGCTAGGGCGTCGGAGTATAATTCACCCCTCCACTTT.

The rearrangement links TRBV7-9 to TRBJ1-4; TRBD1 is a possible D gene (5 bases). CDR3 length: 14 residues. The V gene's germline CDR1 is SEHNR and CDR2 FQNEAQ (reference sequence). The ends were cut back, 7 bases at V and 0 bases at J, with 9 bases in the middle. The CDR3 DNA is TGTGCCAGCACCAAGGGGACAACTAATGAAAAACTGTTTTTT. Encoded protein: CASTKGTTNEKLFF.

Only a few counts were recorded for this clonotype. The chain employs TRBV29-1 and TRBJ1-2; D is possibly TRBD1 (6 bases). V was cut by 6 bases and J by 4 bases, with 21 bases left in between. This CDR3 is built from 15 residues. The germline gives CDR1 SQVTM, CDR2 ANQGSEA. CDR3 sequence: CSVLYGGGSLYGYTF. In DNA form, the CDR3 reads TGCAGCGTGCTATACGGGGGCGGCAGCCTCTATGGCTACACCTTC.

This clonotype was recorded at least ten times. The gene calls are TRBV5-6 and TRBJ1-2; D ambiguous. Trimming pared 0 bases from V and 8 bases from J, leaving 11 bases between. CDR1 and CDR2 (germline): SGHDT, YYEEEE. The CDR3 is 13 amino acids. The CDR3 here is CASSLAVREGYTF. The CDR3 nucleotides are TGTGCCAGCAGCTTGGCTGTACGAGAGGGCTACACCTTC.

A note on this clonotype: A read error may explain this, as a much larger clone is one base away. The V gene is TRBV7-4, the J gene TRBJ1-1; D not certain. The CDR3 loop spans 15 amino acids. The V end lost 1 base, the J end lost 2 bases, and 11 bases lay between the germline ends. Germline CDR1 SGHVT, CDR2 SQSDAQ. The CDR3 DNA reads as TGTGCCAGCAGCTTAGTCGTCGAGGCCAACACTGAAGCTTTCTTT. It encodes CASSLVVEANTEAFF. Full variable domain (rest looked up from reference TRBV7-4 and TRBJ1-1): GAGVSQSPRYKVAKRGRDVALRCDSISGHVTLYWYRQTLGQGSEVLTYSQSDAQRDKSGRPSGRFSAERPERSVSTLKIQRTEQGDSAVYLCASSLVVEANTEAFFGQGTRLTVV.

There are many counts of this clonotype. The chain combines TRBV28 with TRBJ2-7; possibly TRBD1 for D (6 bases). Germline CDR1 MDHEN, CDR2 SYDVKM. There are 14 residues in the CDR3. V shed 4 bases and J shed 0 bases, with 10 bases lying between them. The CDR3, as DNA: TGTGCCAGCAGTTCAACAGGGCGCTCCTACGAGCAGTACTTC. This codes for CASSSTGRSYEQYF.

This clonotype turned up a few times. V gene TRBV27 combines with J gene TRBJ1-6; no reliable D call. CDR1 MNHEY and CDR2 SMNVEV come from the germline V gene (reference sequence). With 8 bases removed from V and 9 bases from J, the gap between germline ends came to 20 bases. There are 15 residues in the CDR3. CDR3 in amino acids: CASRSLGGDSSPLHF. CDR3 nucleotides: TGTGCCAGCCGATCTCTGGGCGGTGATAGTTCACCCCTCCACTTT.